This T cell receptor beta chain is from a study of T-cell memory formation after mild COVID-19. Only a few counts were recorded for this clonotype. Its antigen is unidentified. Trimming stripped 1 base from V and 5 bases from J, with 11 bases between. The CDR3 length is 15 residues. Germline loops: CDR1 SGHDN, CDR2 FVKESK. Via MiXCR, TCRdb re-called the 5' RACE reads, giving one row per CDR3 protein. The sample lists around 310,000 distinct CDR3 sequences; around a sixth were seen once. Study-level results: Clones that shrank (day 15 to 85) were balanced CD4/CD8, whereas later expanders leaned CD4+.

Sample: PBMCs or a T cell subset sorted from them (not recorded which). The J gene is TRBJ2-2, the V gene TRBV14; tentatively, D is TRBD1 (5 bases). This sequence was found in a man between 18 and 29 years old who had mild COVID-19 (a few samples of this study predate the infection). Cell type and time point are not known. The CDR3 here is CASSQAGAPTGELFF. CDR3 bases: TGTGCCAGCAGCCAAGCTGGGGCGCCGACCGGGGAGCTGTTTTTT.